This passage covers 23 T cell receptor beta chains from one sample sequenced in a study of cytomegalovirus exposure and HLA in healthy donors. PCR used 60 Vbeta primers and 13 Jbeta primers. The protocol was immunoSEQ multiplex PCR, while the TCRdb copy is restricted to in-frame clones and leaves out a portion. Altogether more than 90,000 clones are present, about two thirds being singletons, with the ten largest covering around 2.5%. The specimen sequenced was PBMCs. Every receptor here comes from a man aged 50 to 59 in good health and CMV-seronegative.

The rearrangement links TRBV29-1 to TRBJ1-2, with TRBD1 identical over 7 bases. Trimming took 7 bases from V and 8 from J; bases not matched to a gene: 13. CDR1 SQVTM and CDR2 ANQGSEA come from the germline V gene. This CDR3 spans 13 amino acids. The CDR3 DNA sequence: TGCAGCGCCCTGGGACAGACCTCATGGGGCTACACCTTC. It yields the protein CSALGQTSWGYTF.

V gene TRBV4-3 combines with J gene TRBJ2-7; tentative D call: TRBD2 (7 bases). With 1 base removed from V and 2 bases from J, the gap between germline ends came to 18 bases. Germline V gives CDR1 LGHNA, CDR2 YSLEER. This CDR3 is built from 17 residues. Here the CDR3 DNA reads TGCGCCAGCAGCCAAGTAATAGGGGGGGGTAACGCCTACGAGCAGTACTTC. Encoded protein: CASSQVIGGGNAYEQYF.

The CDR3 loop is CASSPRGGNEQYF. CDR3 sequence (DNA): TGTGCCAGCAGTCCCCGTGGAGGAAACGAGCAGTACTTC. V gene TRBV27 combines with J gene TRBJ2-7; perhaps TRBD2 as D (5 bases). Germline CDR1 MNHEY, CDR2 SMNVEV (reference sequence). Trimming stripped 5 bases from V and 5 bases from J, with 13 bases between. The CDR3 has 13 amino acids.

For the CDR3, the DNA is TGTGCCTGGAGTCCGGAGCGGGCGGATTTTCTATCCTACAATGAGCAGTTCTTC. As protein: CAWSPERADFLSYNEQFF. V and J are TRBV30 and TRBJ2-1, with D perhaps TRBD2 (6 bases). The length of the CDR3 is 18 residues. V lost 2 bases, J lost 1 base, and 21 bases lay in between. Per germline, CDR1 GTSNPN and CDR2 SVGIG (reference sequence).

The V call is TRBV27, the J call TRBJ1-6, with TRBD1 as a possible D gene (6 bases). CDR3 length equals 15 residues. In germline, CDR1 is MNHEY, CDR2 SMNVEV (reference sequence). Trimming removed 3 bases from V and 7 bases from J, with 13 bases in between. The CDR3 loop is CASSFLGGQNSPLHF. CDR3 sequence (DNA): TGTGCCAGCAGTTTCTTAGGGGGACAAAATTCACCCCTCCACTTT.

The chain links TRBV6-5 to TRBJ1-2; 8 bases are shared with TRBD1. Germline CDR1 MNHEY, CDR2 SVGAGI. This CDR3 contains 15 residues. The ends lost 0 bases at V and 8 bases at J; junction bases unmatched: 8. The CDR3 sequence is CASSYSIRGLYGYTF. The DNA of the CDR3 is TGTGCCAGCAGTTACTCGATCAGGGGGCTATACGGCTACACCTTC.

The chain has TRBV27 and TRBJ2-3; 7 nucleotides align to TRBD1. The CDR3 covers 15 residues. Per the germline V gene, CDR1 is MNHEY and CDR2 is SMNVEV (reference sequence). V shed 5 bases, J shed 3 bases, and the junction held 8 bases outside the gene matches. CDR3 coding DNA: TGTGCCAGCAGTCGCAGGGGGACGTGGACAGATACGCAGTATTTT. Translated: CASSRRGTWTDTQYF.

This clone was recorded a few times. The V call is TRBV7-2, the J call TRBJ2-1; TRBD1 matches 7 bases. CDR1 is SGHTA and CDR2 is FQGNSA in the germline V gene. The V gene end was trimmed by 3 bases and the J gene end by 9 bases; junction bases not matched to a gene: 8. The CDR3 sequence is 14 residues long. The chain's CDR3 is CASSFKQGLGEQFF. CDR3 DNA sequence: TGTGCCAGCAGCTTTAAACAGGGGCTCGGTGAGCAGTTCTTC.

The chain recombines TRBV6-6 with TRBJ2-3, with TRBD1 matching over 11 bases. This CDR3 region has 16 residues. Germline lookup yields CDR1 MNHNY and CDR2 SVGAGI (reference sequence). Germline trimming cut 4 bases from V and 4 bases from J; bases unmatched to any gene: 7. CDR3 region: CASSSPRDRGSDTQYF. Written as DNA, the CDR3 is TGTGCCAGCAGTTCACCCCGGGACAGGGGGTCAGATACGCAGTATTTT.

The chain links TRBV15 to TRBJ2-5; D remains unclear. CDR1 and CDR2 (germline): LNHNV, YYDKDF (reference sequence). The CDR3 spans 16 residues. Trimming stripped 2 bases from V and 0 bases from J, with 13 bases between. CDR3 region: CATSRTAPGYQETQYF. The CDR3 nucleotides are TGTGCCACCAGCAGAACAGCTCCTGGGTACCAAGAGACCCAGTACTTC. Looking up the rest from reference TRBV15 and TRBJ2-5 gives the full variable domain: DAMVIQNPRYQVTQFGKPVTLSCSQTLNHNVMYWYQQKSSQAPKLLFHYYDKDFNNEADTPDNFQSRRPNTSFCFLDIRSPGLGDTAMYLCATSRTAPGYQETQYFGPGTRLLVL.

The rearrangement uses TRBV29-1 and TRBJ1-2; 7 bases match TRBD1. Per the germline V gene, CDR1 is SQVTM and CDR2 is ANQGSEA. The CDR3 is made up of 13 amino acids. The CDR3 sequence: CSALQEGAAGYTF. DNA for the CDR3: TGCAGTGCCCTGCAGGAGGGGGCGGCTGGCTACACCTTC.

This rearrangement joins TRBV9 to TRBJ2-3; D might be TRBD2 (7 bases). In germline, CDR1 is SGDLS, CDR2 YYNGEE. This CDR3 has 15 amino acids. Trimming pared 0 bases from V and 8 bases from J, leaving 16 bases between. The CDR3 loop reads CASSVVAGAQVTQYF. In DNA form, the CDR3 reads TGTGCCAGCAGCGTAGTTGCGGGGGCGCAGGTTACGCAGTATTTT.

V is TRBV18 and J is TRBJ2-3; 13 nucleotides align to TRBD2. Germline trimming cut 4 bases from V and 11 bases from J; bases unmatched to any gene: 9. The CDR3 covers 15 residues. The V gene's germline CDR1 is KGHSH and CDR2 LQKENI. The CDR3 reads CASSQMTSGRIGQYF. In nucleotides, the CDR3 is TGTGCCAGCTCACAAATGACTAGCGGGAGGATAGGGCAGTATTTT.

This clone was observed a single time. The V and J genes are TRBV15 and TRBJ2-7; TRBD2 agrees at 8 bases. The length of the CDR3 is 14 residues. The J segment lost 3 bases and the V segment lost 0 bases, leaving 1 base of the junction unmatched. From germline, CDR1 is LNHNV and CDR2 YYDKDF (reference sequence). For the CDR3, the DNA is TGTGCCACCAGCAGAGACGCGGGAGGCTACGAGCAGTACGTC. It specifies CATSRDAGGYEQYV.

This chain connects TRBV30 to TRBJ1-6, with 7 bases matching TRBD1. The germline gives CDR1 GTSNPN, CDR2 SVGIG (reference sequence). Trimming took 3 bases from V and 8 from J; bases not matched to a gene: 7. The CDR3 has 14 residues. The CDR3 nucleotides are TGTGCCTGGAGCGAAAACAGGGGCTATTCACCCCTCCACTTT. Translated, it gives CAWSENRGYSPLHF. Full variable domain (outside the CDR3, taken from reference TRBV30 and TRBJ1-6): SQTIHQWPATLVQPVGSPLSLECTVEGTSNPNLYWYRQAAGRGLQLLFYSVGIGQISSEVPQNLSASRPQDRQFILSSKKLLLSDSGFYLCAWSENRGYSPLHFGNGTRLTVT.

The V call is TRBV6-1, the J call TRBJ1-1; D remains unclear. The CDR3 totals 13 residues. Trimming pared 5 bases from V and 5 bases from J, leaving 12 bases between. Germline lookup yields CDR1 MNHNS and CDR2 SASEGT. The CDR3 protein is CASSTGRGTEAFF. The CDR3 DNA reads as TGTGCCAGCAGTACCGGACGAGGGACTGAAGCTTTCTTT.

This clone occurred a few times. The chain links TRBV13 to TRBJ1-2; D not resolved. Trimming pared 5 bases from V and 0 bases from J, leaving 7 bases between. From germline, CDR1 is PRHDT and CDR2 FYEKMQ (reference sequence). There are 13 residues in the CDR3. The CDR3, as DNA: TGTGCCAGCAGCCGTCTAGCTAACTATGGCTACACCTTC. This translates into CASSRLANYGYTF. Combining the CDR3 with reference TRBV13 and TRBJ1-2 gives the whole variable domain AAGVIQSPRHLIKEKRETATLKCYPIPRHDTVYWYQQGPGQDPQFLISFYEKMQSDKGSIPDRFSAQQFSDYHSELNMSSLELGDSALYFCASSRLANYGYTFGSGTRLTVV.

CDR3 DNA sequence: TGTGCCACCAGCAGAGACAGGGCCCATCAGCCCCAGCATTTT. This sequence encodes CATSRDRAHQPQHF. The J gene is TRBJ1-5, the V gene TRBV15; a weak D match, TRBD1 (5 bases). CDR1 is LNHNV and CDR2 is YYDKDF in the germline V gene (reference sequence). The CDR3 totals 14 residues. Trimming removed 0 bases from V and 5 bases from J, with 8 bases in between.

This clone showed up just once. The V and J genes are TRBV6-4 and TRBJ2-7; 8 bases are a match to TRBD2. The CDR3 is made up of 14 amino acids. With V trimmed by 2 bases and J by 3 bases, 3 bases remained unmatched. Germline CDR1 MRHNA, CDR2 SNTAGT. For the CDR3, the DNA is TGTGCCAGCAGTGACGAGCGGGGGCTCTACGAGCAGTACGTC. As protein: CASSDERGLYEQYV.

The gene calls are TRBV7-3 and TRBJ2-2; maybe TRBD1 (6 bases). Germline V gives CDR1 SGHTA, CDR2 FQGTGA. This CDR3 has 15 residues. V gave up 2 bases and J gave up 3 bases, with 10 bases separating them. The CDR3 is CASSLGQTHTGELFF. CDR3 nucleotide sequence: TGTGCCAGCAGCTTAGGACAGACCCACACCGGGGAGCTGTTTTTT. Complete variable domain (other parts from reference TRBV7-3 and TRBJ2-2): GAGVSQTPSNKVTEKGKYVELRCDPISGHTALYWYRQSLGQGPEFLIYFQGTGAADDSGLPNDRFFAVRPEGSVSTLKIQRTERGDSAVYLCASSLGQTHTGELFFGEGSRLTVL.

This sequence joins TRBV10-3 and TRBJ1-4; D is unclear. The CDR3 extends over 14 amino acids. V lost 3 bases, J lost 0 bases, and 5 bases lay in between. CDR1 is ENHRY, CDR2 SYGVKD, per germline. The CDR3 loop is CAISERATNEKLFF. The CDR3 nucleotides are TGTGCCATCAGTGAACGGGCAACTAATGAAAAACTGTTTTTT.

The chain uses TRBV10-1 and TRBJ1-3; D is undetermined. This CDR3 contains 14 residues. Trimming took off 4 bases at V and 3 bases at J, with 10 bases between the two ends. Germline CDR1 and CDR2: WNHNN and SYGVQD (reference sequence). CDR3 sequence: CASSGQMYGNTIYF. The CDR3 coding sequence is TGCGCCAGCAGTGGACAAATGTATGGAAACACCATATATTTT.

The V and J genes are TRBV12-2 and TRBJ1-5; TRBD1, the D gene given by the table, was not confirmed from the DNA. TRBV12-2 is designated a pseudogene. CDR3 length equals 21 residues. CDR3 coding DNA: TGTGCAAGTCGCTTAGCTTCGGACAGGGGGCGTATATCGCCCAGCAATCAGCCCCAGCATTTT. It codes for CASRLASDRGRISPSNQPQHF.